This is a list of T cell receptor beta chains from one sample in a study of blood T cell repertoires in COVID-19. Method: immunoSEQ multiplex PCR; TCRdb's copy keeps in-frame clones and lacks some. The data show about 36,000 clones, with more than 80% seen just once and about 44% held by the top ten. The sample comprised peripheral blood. The receptors originated from a human donor in a cohort sampled during active or convalescent COVID-19. The donor label of this sample is uncertain. CDR3s include the opening cysteine and the closing phenylalanine or tryptophan. Fields, in order: D gene, J gene, V gene, clone size, CDR3 protein, CDR3 DNA. The D gene is left open where the match is weak. A row's size may be missing; if present it is once, few, many or a size class.

>TRBD2|TRBJ2-1|TRBV9|once
CASSVGEGSISREQFF
TGTGCCAGCAGCGTAGGGGAGGGGTCGATTTCTAGGGAGCAGTTCTTC
>TRBD2|TRBJ2-4|TRBV7-2|.
CASSPRGSGRWAKNIQYF
TGTGCCAGCAGCCCCAGGGGTAGCGGGAGATGGGCCAAAAACATTCAGTACTTC
>TRBD1|TRBJ1-6|TRBV29-1|.
CSVGDSVRSPLHF
TGCAGCGTCGGGGACAGCGTCAGGTCACCCCTCCACTTT
>.|TRBJ2-4|TRBV18|.
CASSPTGNIQYF
TGTGCCAGCTCACCGACTGGGAACATTCAGTACTTC
>.|TRBJ1-6|TRBV6-5|.
CASIGDLNSPLHF
TGTGCCAGTATAGGAGATCTTAATTCACCCCTCCACTTT
>.|TRBJ2-2|TRBV24-1|few
CATSDSLKTGHTGELFF
TGTGCCACCAGTGATTCCCTTAAAACAGGGCACACCGGGGAGCTGTTTTTT
>.|TRBJ2-3|TRBV5-4|.
CASSLHYSSTDTQYF
TGTGCCAGCAGCTTACACTATTCTAGCACAGATACGCAGTATTTT
>TRBD1|TRBJ1-5|TRBV7-9|.
CASSSVQGRQHF
TGTGCCAGCAGCTCCGTACAGGGGAGGCAGCATTTT
>.|TRBJ2-5|TRBV4-1|.
CASSQDGGGGGETQYF
TGCGCCAGCAGCCAAGATGGCGGGGGCGGCGGGGAGACCCAGTACTTC
>TRBD1|TRBJ2-2|TRBV3-1/TRBV3-2|.
CASSSRDRGLFF
TGTGCCAGCAGCTCCCGGGACAGGGGGCTGTTTTTT
>TRBD2|TRBJ2-3|TRBV19|.
CASSSRTRGADTQYF
TGTGCCAGTAGTAGCCGGACTAGGGGTGCAGATACGCAGTATTTT
>TRBD1|TRBJ1-1|TRBV19|once
CASSIRGMDTEAFF
TGTGCCAGTAGTATCAGGGGGATGGACACTGAAGCTTTCTTT
>TRBD2|TRBJ2-1|TRBV29-1|.
CSVDGLAGLSYNEQFF
TGCAGCGTTGACGGACTAGCGGGTCTCTCCTACAATGAGCAGTTCTTC
>.|TRBJ2-1|TRBV5-1|.
CASSLTGTYNEQFF
TGCGCCAGCAGCTTGACGGGTACCTACAATGAGCAGTTCTTC
>.|TRBJ2-4|TRBV19|.
CASSIVGGVNIQYF
TGTGCCAGTAGTATAGTAGGCGGAGTAAACATTCAGTACTTC
>TRBD2|TRBJ2-5|TRBV24-1|few
CATSDFSLAGRETQYF
TGTGCCACCAGTGATTTCTCACTAGCGGGGAGAGAGACCCAGTACTTC
>TRBD2|TRBJ2-1|TRBV6-5|.
CASSLTSTHNEQFF
TGTGCCAGCAGCCTGACTAGCACCCACAATGAGCAGTTCTTC
>.|TRBJ2-5|TRBV10-3|.
CAISESQGGGQETQYF
TGTGCCATCAGTGAGTCACAGGGCGGGGGCCAAGAGACCCAGTACTTC
>.|TRBJ2-5|TRBV9|.
CASSVEGHRQETQYF
TGTGCCAGCAGCGTAGAGGGACACCGACAAGAGACCCAGTACTTC